This T cell receptor (beta chain) was captured in a study of blood T cell repertoires in COVID-19. Clones were read by immunoSEQ multiplex PCR, and TCRdb kept only the in-frame ones, dropping some. This sample yields hundreds of thousands of clones, of which about four fifths are seen a single time; roughly 5.3% belongs to the top ten. Trimming left V 2 bases short and J 8 bases short, with 18 bases between. The CDR3 length is 15 residues. CDR1 and CDR2 from the germline V gene are SGHVS and FQNEAQ. Sequencing was carried out using PBMCs or T cells enriched from blood (not recorded which). This chain joins TRBV7-8 and TRBJ1-2; a possible D gene is TRBD1 (6 bases). The receptor was derived from a man in his forties who had been exposed to COVID-19. The CDR3 DNA sequence: TGTGCCAGCAGCTTAACTTTAAGACAGGTTCGGGGCTACACCTTC. Translated, it gives CASSLTLRQVRGYTF. Supplemented by reference TRBV7-8 and TRBJ1-2, the full variable domain reads GAGVSQSPRYKVAKRGQDVALRCDPISGHVSLFWYQQALGQGPEFLTYFQNEAQLDKSGLPSDRFFAERPEGSVSTLKIQRTQQEDSAVYLCASSLTLRQVRGYTFGSGTRLTVV.